This T cell receptor beta chain was identified in a study of control samples from healthy donors and cancer patients. V lost 0 bases and J lost 2, with 9 bases in between. CDR1 and CDR2 from the germline V gene are SGHVS and FNYEAQ. There are 15 residues in the CDR3. The assay was immunoSEQ multiplex PCR, and TCRdb's table has in-frame clones only and misses some. The profile shows around 140,000 clones, about 92% of them singletons. The V call is TRBV7-6, the J call TRBJ2-3; the D is unclear. The sample consisted of blood. The TCR was taken from a woman aged 45-65 years in good health. DNA of the CDR3: TGTGCCAGCAGCTTAGCCCGACTCCCCACAGATACGCAGTATTTT. Protein sequence: CASSLARLPTDTQYF.